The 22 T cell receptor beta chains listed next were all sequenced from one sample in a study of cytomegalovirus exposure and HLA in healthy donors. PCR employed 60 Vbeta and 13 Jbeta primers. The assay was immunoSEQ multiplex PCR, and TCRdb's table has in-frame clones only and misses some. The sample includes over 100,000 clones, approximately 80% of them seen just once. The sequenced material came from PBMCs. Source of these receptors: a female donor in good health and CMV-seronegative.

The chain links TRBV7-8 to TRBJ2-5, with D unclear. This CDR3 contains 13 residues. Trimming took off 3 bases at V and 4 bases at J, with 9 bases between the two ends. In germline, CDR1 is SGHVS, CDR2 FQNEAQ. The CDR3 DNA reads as TGTGCCAGCAGCTTGAGTGCCGTAGAGACCCAGTACTTC. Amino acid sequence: CASSLSAVETQYF.

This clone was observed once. CDR3 region: CASRAGVMSNEQFF. The DNA for the CDR3 is TGCGCCAGCAGGGCGGGAGTAATGTCGAATGAGCAGTTCTTC. The chain combines TRBV5-1 with TRBJ2-1; 7 bases align to TRBD2. Trimming at V came to 5 bases and at J to 7 bases, leaving 9 bases not matched to a gene. The germline V gene encodes CDR1 SGHRS and CDR2 YFSETQ. The CDR3 contains 14 residues.

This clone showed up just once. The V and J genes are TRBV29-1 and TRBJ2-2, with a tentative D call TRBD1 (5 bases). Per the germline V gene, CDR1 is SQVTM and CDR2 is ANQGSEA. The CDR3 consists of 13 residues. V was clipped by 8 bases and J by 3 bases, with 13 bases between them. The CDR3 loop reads CSFRVAYTGELFF. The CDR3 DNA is TGCAGCTTCAGGGTTGCTTACACCGGGGAGCTGTTTTTT.

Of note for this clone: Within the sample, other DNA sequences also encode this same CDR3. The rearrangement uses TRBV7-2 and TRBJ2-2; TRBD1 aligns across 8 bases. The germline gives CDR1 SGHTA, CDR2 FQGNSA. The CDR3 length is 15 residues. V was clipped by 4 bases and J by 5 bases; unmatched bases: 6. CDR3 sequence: CASSSGQGGTGELFF. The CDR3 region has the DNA TGTGCCAGCAGCTCCGGACAGGGAGGAACCGGGGAGCTGTTTTTT.

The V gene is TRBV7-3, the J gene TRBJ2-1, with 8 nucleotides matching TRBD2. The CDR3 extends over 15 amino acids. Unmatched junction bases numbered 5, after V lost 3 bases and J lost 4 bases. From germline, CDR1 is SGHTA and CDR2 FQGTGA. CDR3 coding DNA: TGTGCCAGCAGCTTTACGGGAGGGCCATACAATGAGCAGTTCTTC. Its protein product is CASSFTGGPYNEQFF.

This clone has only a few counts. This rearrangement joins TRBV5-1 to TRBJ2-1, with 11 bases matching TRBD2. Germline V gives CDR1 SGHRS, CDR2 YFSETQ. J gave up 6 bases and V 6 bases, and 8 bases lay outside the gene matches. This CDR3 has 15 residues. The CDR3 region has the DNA TGCGCCAGCACCGAACTAGCGGGAGACCCCAATGAGCAGTTCTTC. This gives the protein CASTELAGDPNEQFF.

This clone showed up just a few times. CDR3 protein: CASSKGLDTQYF. For the CDR3, the DNA is TGTGCCAGCAGCAAAGGACTCGATACGCAGTATTTT. The V call is TRBV7-6, the J call TRBJ2-3; D is perhaps TRBD2 (5 bases). V was trimmed by 5 bases and J by 6 bases, leaving 9 bases between them. The length of the CDR3 is 12 residues. Per the germline V gene, CDR1 is SGHVS and CDR2 is FNYEAQ.

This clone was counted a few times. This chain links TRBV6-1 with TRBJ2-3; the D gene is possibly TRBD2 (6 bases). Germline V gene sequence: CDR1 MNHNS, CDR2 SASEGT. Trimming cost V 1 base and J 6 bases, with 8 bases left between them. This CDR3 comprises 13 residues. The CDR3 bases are TGTGCCAGCAGTGAAGGGGACTTTGATACGCAGTATTTT. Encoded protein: CASSEGDFDTQYF.

The DNA of the CDR3 is TGTGCCAGTAGTATACGGGGCCGGGGGAGTAGCACAGATACGCAGTATTTT. Translated: CASSIRGRGSSTDTQYF. This sequence joins TRBV19 and TRBJ2-3, with a possible D match to TRBD2 (6 bases). V lost 2 bases and J 0 bases, leaving 15 bases between the germline ends. The CDR3 has 17 residues. Germline V lookup: CDR1 LNHDA, CDR2 SQIVND (reference sequence).

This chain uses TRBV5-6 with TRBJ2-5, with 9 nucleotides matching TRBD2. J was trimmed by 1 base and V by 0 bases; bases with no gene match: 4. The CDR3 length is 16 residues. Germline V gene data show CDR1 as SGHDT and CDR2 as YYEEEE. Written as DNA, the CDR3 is TGTGCCAGCAGCTTGGGGGGCGGGAGGGCCCAAGAGACCCAGTACTTC. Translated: CASSLGGGRAQETQYF.

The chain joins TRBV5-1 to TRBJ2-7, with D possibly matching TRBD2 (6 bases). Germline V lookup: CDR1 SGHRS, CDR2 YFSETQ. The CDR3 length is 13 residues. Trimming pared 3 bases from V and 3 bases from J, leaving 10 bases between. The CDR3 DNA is TGCGCCAGCAGCTCGGGACTGAACTACGAGCAGTACTTC. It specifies CASSSGLNYEQYF.

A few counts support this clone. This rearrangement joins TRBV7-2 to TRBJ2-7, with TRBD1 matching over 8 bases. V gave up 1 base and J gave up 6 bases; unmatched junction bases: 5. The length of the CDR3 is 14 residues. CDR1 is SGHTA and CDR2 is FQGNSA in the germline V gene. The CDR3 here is CASSLVPGQGEQYF. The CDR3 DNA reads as TGTGCCAGCAGCTTAGTCCCTGGACAGGGCGAGCAGTACTTC.

The CDR3 reads CASSVYGTDYGYTF. For the CDR3, the DNA is TGTGCCAGCAGCGTCTACGGGACAGATTATGGCTACACCTTC. This chain uses TRBV9 with TRBJ1-2; 7 bases match TRBD1. The CDR3 has 14 residues. The germline V gene encodes CDR1 SGDLS and CDR2 YYNGEE. J was trimmed by 5 bases and V by 2 bases; bases with no gene match: 6. Combining the CDR3 with reference TRBV9 and TRBJ1-2 gives the whole variable domain DSGVTQTPKHLITATGQRVTLRCSPRSGDLSVYWYQQSLDQGLQFLIQYYNGEERAKGNILERFSAQQFPDLHSELNLSSLELGDSALYFCASSVYGTDYGYTFGSGTRLTVV.

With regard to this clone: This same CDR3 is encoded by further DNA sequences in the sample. CDR3 nucleotide sequence: TGTGCCAGCAGCTTAACCAGGGACAATGAGCAGTTCTTC. Amino acids: CASSLTRDNEQFF. The rearrangement uses TRBV7-3 and TRBJ2-1; tentatively, D is TRBD1 (5 bases). V shed 0 bases and J shed 5 bases, with 5 bases lying between them. This CDR3 is built from 13 residues. Germline-derived CDR1 and CDR2 are SGHTA and FQGTGA.

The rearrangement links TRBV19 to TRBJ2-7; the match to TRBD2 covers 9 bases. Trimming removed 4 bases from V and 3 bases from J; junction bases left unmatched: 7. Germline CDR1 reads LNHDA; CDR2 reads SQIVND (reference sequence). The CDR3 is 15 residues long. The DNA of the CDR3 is TGTGCCAGTAGTAGTGTCGCGGGAGGGCTCTACGAGCAGTACTTC. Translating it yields CASSSVAGGLYEQYF.

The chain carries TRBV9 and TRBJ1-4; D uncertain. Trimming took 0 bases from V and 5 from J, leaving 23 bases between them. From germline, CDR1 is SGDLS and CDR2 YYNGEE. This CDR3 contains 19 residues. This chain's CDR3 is CASSVGPPYGTDKNEKLFF. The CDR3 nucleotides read TGTGCCAGCAGCGTAGGCCCGCCCTATGGTACAGATAAGAATGAAAAACTGTTTTTT.

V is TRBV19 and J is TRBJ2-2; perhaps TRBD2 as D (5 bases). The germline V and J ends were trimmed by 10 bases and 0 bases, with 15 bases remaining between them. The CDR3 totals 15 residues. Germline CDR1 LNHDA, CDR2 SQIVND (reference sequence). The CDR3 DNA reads TGTGCCACCAAGGACTCACCTACGAACACCGGGGAGCTGTTTTTT. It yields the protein CATKDSPTNTGELFF.

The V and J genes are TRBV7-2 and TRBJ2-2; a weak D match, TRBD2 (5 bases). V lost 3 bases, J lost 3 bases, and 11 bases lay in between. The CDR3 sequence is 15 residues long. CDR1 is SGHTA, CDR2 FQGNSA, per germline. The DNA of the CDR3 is TGTGCCAGCAGCTTGCAGAAAGCGGACACCGGGGAGCTGTTTTTT. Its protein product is CASSLQKADTGELFF.

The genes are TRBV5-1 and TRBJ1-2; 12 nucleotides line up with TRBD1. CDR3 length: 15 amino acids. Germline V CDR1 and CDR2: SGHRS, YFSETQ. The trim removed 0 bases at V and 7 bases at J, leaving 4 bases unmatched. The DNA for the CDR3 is TGCGCCAGCAGCTTGGCTGGGGACAGGGGGCTTGGCTACACCTTC. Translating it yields CASSLAGDRGLGYTF. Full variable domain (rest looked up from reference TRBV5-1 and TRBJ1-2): KAGVTQTPRYLIKTRGQQVTLSCSPISGHRSVSWYQQTPGQGLQFLFEYFSETQRNKGNFPGRFSGRQFSNSRSEMNVSTLELGDSALYLCASSLAGDRGLGYTFGSGTRLTVV.

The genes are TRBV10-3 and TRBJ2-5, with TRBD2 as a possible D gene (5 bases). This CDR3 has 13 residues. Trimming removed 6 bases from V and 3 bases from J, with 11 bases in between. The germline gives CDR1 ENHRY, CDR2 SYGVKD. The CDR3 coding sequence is TGTGCCATCAGGGAGGTTCTAGAAGAGACCCAGTACTTC. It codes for CAIREVLEETQYF.

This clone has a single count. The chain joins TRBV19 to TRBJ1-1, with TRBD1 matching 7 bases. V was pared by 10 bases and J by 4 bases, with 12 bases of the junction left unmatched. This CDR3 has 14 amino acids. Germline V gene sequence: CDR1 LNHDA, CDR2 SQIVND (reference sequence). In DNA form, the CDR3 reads TGTGCCACTACCTTAGGGGGCCGCACCACTGAAGCTTTCTTT. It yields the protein CATTLGGRTTEAFF.

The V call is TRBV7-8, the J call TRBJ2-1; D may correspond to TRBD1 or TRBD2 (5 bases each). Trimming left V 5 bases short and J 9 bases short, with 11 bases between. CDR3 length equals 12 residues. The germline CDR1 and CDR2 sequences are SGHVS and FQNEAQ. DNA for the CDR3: TGTGCCAGCAGCATAGGGGCGGGTGAGCAGTTCTTC. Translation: CASSIGAGEQFF.